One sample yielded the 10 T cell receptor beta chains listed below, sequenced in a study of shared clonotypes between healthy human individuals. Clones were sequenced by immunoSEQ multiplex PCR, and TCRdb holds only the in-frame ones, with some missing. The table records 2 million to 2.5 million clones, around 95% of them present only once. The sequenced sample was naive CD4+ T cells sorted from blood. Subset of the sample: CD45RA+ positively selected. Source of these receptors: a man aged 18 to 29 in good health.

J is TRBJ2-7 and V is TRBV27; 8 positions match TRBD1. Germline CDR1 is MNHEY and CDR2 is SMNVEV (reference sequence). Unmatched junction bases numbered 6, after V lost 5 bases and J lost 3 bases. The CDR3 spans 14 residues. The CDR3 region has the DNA TGTGCCAGCAGTGGGACAGGAGGGGTCTACGAGCAGTACTTC. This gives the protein CASSGTGGVYEQYF.

The CDR3 is CAWNWGSLERNQFNTGELFF. CDR3 in DNA: TGTGCCTGGAATTGGGGCAGTCTGGAAAGGAACCAGTTTAACACCGGGGAGCTGTTTTTT. This rearrangement joins TRBV30 to TRBJ2-2; D is possibly TRBD1 (5 bases). Trimming stripped 4 bases from V and 2 bases from J, with 29 bases between. Germline assignment: CDR1 GTSNPN and CDR2 SVGIG (reference sequence). CDR3 length: 20 amino acids.

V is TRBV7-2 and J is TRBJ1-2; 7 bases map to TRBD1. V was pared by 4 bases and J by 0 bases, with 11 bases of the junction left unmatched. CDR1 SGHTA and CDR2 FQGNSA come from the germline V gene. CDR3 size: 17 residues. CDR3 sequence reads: CASSWVDRNYANYGYTF. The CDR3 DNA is TGTGCCAGCAGCTGGGTGGACAGGAACTACGCTAACTATGGCTACACCTTC.

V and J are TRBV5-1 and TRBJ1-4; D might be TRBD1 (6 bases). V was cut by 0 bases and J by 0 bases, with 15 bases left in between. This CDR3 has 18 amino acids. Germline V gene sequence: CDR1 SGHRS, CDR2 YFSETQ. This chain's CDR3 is CASSLDMAGAATNEKLFF. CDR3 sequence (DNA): TGCGCCAGCAGCTTGGATATGGCAGGGGCTGCAACTAATGAAAAACTGTTTTTT.

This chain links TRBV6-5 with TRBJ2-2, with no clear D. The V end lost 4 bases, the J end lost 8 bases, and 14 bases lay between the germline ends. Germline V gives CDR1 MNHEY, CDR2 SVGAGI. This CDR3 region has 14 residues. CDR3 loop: CASSLDFQAGELFF. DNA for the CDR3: TGTGCCAGCAGTTTAGACTTCCAGGCTGGGGAGCTGTTTTTT.

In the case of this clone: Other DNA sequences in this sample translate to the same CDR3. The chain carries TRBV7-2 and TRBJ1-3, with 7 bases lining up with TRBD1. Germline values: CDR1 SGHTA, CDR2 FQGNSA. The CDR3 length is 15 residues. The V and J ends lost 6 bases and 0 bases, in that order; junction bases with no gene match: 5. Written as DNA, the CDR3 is TGTGCCAGCAGTCGACAGGGCCCCTCTGGAAACACCATATATTTT. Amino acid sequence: CASSRQGPSGNTIYF.

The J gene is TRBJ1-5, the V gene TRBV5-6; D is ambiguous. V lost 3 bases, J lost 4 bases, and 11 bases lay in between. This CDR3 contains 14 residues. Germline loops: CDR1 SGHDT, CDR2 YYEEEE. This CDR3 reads CASSSGRTNQPQHF. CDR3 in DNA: TGTGCCAGCAGCTCAGGACGGACTAATCAGCCCCAGCATTTT.

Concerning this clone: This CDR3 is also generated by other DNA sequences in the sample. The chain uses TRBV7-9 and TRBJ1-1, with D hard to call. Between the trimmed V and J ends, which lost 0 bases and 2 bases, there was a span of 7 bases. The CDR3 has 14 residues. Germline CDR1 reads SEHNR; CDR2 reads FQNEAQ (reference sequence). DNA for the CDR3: TGTGCCAGCAGCTTAGCGCTCTCCAACACTGAAGCTTTCTTT. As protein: CASSLALSNTEAFF.

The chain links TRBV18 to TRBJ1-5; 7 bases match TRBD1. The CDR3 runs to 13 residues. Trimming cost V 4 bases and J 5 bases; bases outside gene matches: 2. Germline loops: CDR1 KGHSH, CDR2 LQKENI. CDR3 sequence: CASSRGGDQPQHF. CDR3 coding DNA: TGTGCCAGCTCACGAGGGGGCGATCAGCCCCAGCATTTT.

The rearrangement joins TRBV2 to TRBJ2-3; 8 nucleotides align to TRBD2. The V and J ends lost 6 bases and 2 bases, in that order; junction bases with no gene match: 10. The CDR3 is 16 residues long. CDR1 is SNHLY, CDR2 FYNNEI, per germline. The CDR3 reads CASRFALAVPTDTQYF. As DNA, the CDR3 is TGTGCCAGCAGGTTCGCACTAGCGGTTCCCACAGATACGCAGTATTTT.